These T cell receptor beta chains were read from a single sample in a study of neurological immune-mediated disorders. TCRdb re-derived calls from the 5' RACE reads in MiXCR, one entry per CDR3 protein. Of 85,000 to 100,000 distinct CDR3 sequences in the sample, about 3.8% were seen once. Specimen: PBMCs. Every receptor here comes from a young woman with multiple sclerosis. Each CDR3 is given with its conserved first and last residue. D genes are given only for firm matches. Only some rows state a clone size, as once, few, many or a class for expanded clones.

CDR3 protein: CASARQAHEQYF
CDR3 DNA: TGCGCCAGCGCACGCCAGGCCCACGAGCAGTACTTC
clone size: many
D gene: NA
V gene: TRBV5-1
J gene: TRBJ2-7

CDR3 protein: CASSYGEFNTEAFF
CDR3 DNA: TGCGCCAGCAGCTACGGGGAGTTTAACACTGAAGCTTTCTTT
clone size: many
D gene: NA
V gene: TRBV5-1
J gene: TRBJ1-1

CDR3 protein: CASALAGIYEQYF
CDR3 DNA: TGTGCCAGCGCGCTGGCGGGAATCTACGAGCAGTACTTC
clone size: many
D gene: NA
V gene: TRBV2
J gene: TRBJ2-7

CDR3 protein: CSARILAGNEQFF
CDR3 DNA: TGCAGTGCTAGAATTCTAGCGGGGAATGAGCAGTTCTTC
clone size: many
D gene: TRBD2
V gene: TRBV20-1
J gene: TRBJ2-1

CDR3 protein: CASRMGGDSGNTIYF
CDR3 DNA: TGCGCCAGCAGGATGGGGGGCGACTCTGGAAACACCATATATTTT
clone size: many
D gene: NA
V gene: TRBV5-1
J gene: TRBJ1-3

CDR3 protein: CASRPRGNGNTDTQYF
CDR3 DNA: TGTGCCAGCAGACCCCGGGGGAATGGAAACACAGATACGCAGTATTTT
clone size: many
D gene: NA
V gene: TRBV7-2
J gene: TRBJ2-3

CDR3 protein: CASSPGTVRGGLFF
CDR3 DNA: TGTGCCAGCAGCCCCGGGACAGTTAGGGGTGGGCTGTTTTTT
clone size: many
D gene: TRBD1
V gene: TRBV7-8
J gene: TRBJ2-2

CDR3 protein: CASMSEGRYGYTF
CDR3 DNA: TGTGCCAGCATGTCGGAAGGAAGGTACGGCTACACCTTC
clone size: many
D gene: NA
V gene: TRBV28
J gene: TRBJ1-2

CDR3 protein: CASSYATDEQFF
CDR3 DNA: TGTGCCAGCAGCTATGCGACCGATGAGCAGTTCTTC
clone size: many
D gene: NA
V gene: TRBV12-3/TRBV12-4
J gene: TRBJ2-1

CDR3 protein: CASSLPWEEAFF
CDR3 DNA: TGTGCCAGCAGTTTACCCTGGGAAGAAGCTTTCTTT
clone size: many
D gene: NA
V gene: TRBV28
J gene: TRBJ1-1

CDR3 protein: CASSPGLAGYQETQYF
CDR3 DNA: TGCGCCAGCAGCCCGGGACTAGCGGGGTACCAAGAGACCCAGTACTTC
clone size: many
D gene: TRBD2
V gene: TRBV5-1
J gene: TRBJ2-5

CDR3 protein: CASSPLTGEQYF
CDR3 DNA: TGTGCCAGCAGTCCACTAACAGGGGAGCAGTACTTC
clone size: many
D gene: NA
V gene: TRBV27
J gene: TRBJ2-7

CDR3 protein: CASSLVPADTQYF
CDR3 DNA: TGTGCCAGCAGTTTAGTCCCAGCGGATACGCAGTATTTT
clone size: many
D gene: NA
V gene: TRBV12-3/TRBV12-4
J gene: TRBJ2-3

CDR3 protein: CASSLAADYNSPLHF
CDR3 DNA: TGTGCCAGCAGCTTGGCGGCGGATTATAATTCACCCCTCCACTTT
clone size: many
D gene: NA
V gene: TRBV5-5
J gene: TRBJ1-6

CDR3 protein: CASTQGQFGEQFF
CDR3 DNA: TGTGCCAGCACCCAAGGACAGTTTGGTGAGCAGTTCTTC
clone size: many
D gene: NA
V gene: TRBV6-2/TRBV6-3
J gene: TRBJ2-1

CDR3 protein: CASSQDDGQPQHF
CDR3 DNA: TGCGCCAGCAGCCAAGATGACGGTCAGCCCCAGCATTTT
clone size: many
D gene: NA
V gene: TRBV4-1
J gene: TRBJ1-5

CDR3 protein: CASSLHGVVGELFF
CDR3 DNA: TGTGCCAGCAGCTTGCACGGGGTCGTCGGGGAGCTGTTTTTT
clone size: many
D gene: NA
V gene: TRBV7-2
J gene: TRBJ2-2

CDR3 protein: CASSLDRGTHYEQYF
CDR3 DNA: TGTGCCAGCAGCCTGGACAGGGGAACACATTACGAGCAGTACTTC
clone size: many
D gene: TRBD1
V gene: TRBV7-2
J gene: TRBJ2-7

CDR3 protein: CASSFRPGDLNTEAFF
CDR3 DNA: TGCGCCAGCAGCTTTAGACCAGGGGACCTAAACACTGAAGCTTTCTTT
clone size: many
D gene: NA
V gene: TRBV5-1
J gene: TRBJ1-1

CDR3 protein: CASSRGRGGETQYF
CDR3 DNA: TGTGCCAGCAGCAGAGGAAGGGGGGGAGAGACCCAGTACTTC
clone size: many
D gene: NA
V gene: TRBV7-2
J gene: TRBJ2-5

CDR3 protein: CASRLTGDGQPQHF
CDR3 DNA: TGTGCCAGCAGGCTTACAGGGGACGGCCAGCCCCAGCATTTT
clone size: NA
D gene: TRBD1
V gene: TRBV28
J gene: TRBJ1-5

CDR3 protein: CTTGTGVIYGYTF
CDR3 DNA: TGCACAACCGGGACAGGTGTTATTTATGGCTACACCTTC
clone size: many
D gene: TRBD1
V gene: TRBV20-1
J gene: TRBJ1-2

CDR3 protein: CASSLAASGINYEQYF
CDR3 DNA: TGCGCCAGCAGCTTGGCGGCTAGCGGGATCAATTACGAGCAGTACTTC
clone size: many
D gene: TRBD2
V gene: TRBV5-1
J gene: TRBJ2-7

CDR3 protein: CASSLARQGTNEKLFF
CDR3 DNA: TGTGCCAGCAGTTTAGCGCGCCAGGGAACTAATGAAAAACTGTTTTTT
clone size: many
D gene: NA
V gene: TRBV12-3/TRBV12-4
J gene: TRBJ1-4

CDR3 protein: CAISPYQGNYGYTF
CDR3 DNA: TGTGCCATCAGTCCCTACCAGGGGAACTATGGCTACACCTTC
clone size: many
D gene: NA
V gene: TRBV10-3
J gene: TRBJ1-2